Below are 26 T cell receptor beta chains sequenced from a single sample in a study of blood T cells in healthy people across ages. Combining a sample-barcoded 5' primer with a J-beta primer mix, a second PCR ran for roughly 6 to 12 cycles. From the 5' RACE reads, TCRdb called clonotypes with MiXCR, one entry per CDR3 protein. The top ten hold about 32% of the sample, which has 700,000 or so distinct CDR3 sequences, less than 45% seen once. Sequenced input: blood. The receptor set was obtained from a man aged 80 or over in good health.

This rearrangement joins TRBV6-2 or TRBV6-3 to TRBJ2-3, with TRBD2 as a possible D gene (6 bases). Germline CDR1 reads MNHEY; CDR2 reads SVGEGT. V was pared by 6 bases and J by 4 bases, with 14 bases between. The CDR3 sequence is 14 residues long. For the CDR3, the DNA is TGTGCCAGCAGATTGGACGGGAGTGCAGATACGCAGTATTTT. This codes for CASRLDGSADTQYF.

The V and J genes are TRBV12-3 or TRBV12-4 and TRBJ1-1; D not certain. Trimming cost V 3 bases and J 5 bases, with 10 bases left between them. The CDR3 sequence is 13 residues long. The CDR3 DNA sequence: TGTGCCAGCAGTTTGCGAAGTTGGACTGAAGCTTTCTTT. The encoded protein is CASSLRSWTEAFF.

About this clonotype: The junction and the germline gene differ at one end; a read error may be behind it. The CDR3 DNA sequence: TGCAGTGCTAGAGCATCCGAATACTACGGCTACACCTTC. Residues: CSARASEYYGYTF. The genes are TRBV20-1 and TRBJ1-2; D unresolved. This CDR3 contains 13 residues. In germline, CDR1 is DFQATT, CDR2 SNEGSKA (reference sequence).

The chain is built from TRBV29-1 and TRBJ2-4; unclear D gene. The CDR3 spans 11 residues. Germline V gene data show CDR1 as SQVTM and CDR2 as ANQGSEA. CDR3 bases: TGCACCGATGGGCCCTACAATGAGCAGTACTTC. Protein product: CTDGPYNEQYF.

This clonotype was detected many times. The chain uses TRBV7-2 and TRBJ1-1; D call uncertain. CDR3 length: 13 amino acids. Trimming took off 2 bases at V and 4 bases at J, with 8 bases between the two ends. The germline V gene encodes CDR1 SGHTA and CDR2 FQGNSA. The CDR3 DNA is TGTGCCAGCAGCTTAACTGCGGGCACTGAAGCTTTCTTT. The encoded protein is CASSLTAGTEAFF.

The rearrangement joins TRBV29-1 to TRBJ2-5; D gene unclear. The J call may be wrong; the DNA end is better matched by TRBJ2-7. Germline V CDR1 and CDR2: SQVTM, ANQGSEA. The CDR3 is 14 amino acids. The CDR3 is CSVTQTPGPCEQYF. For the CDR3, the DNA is TGCAGCGTCACCCAGACCCCCGGACCTTGCGAGCAGTACTTC.

CDR3 region: CSARARTGGARTGELFF. CDR3 bases: TGCAGTGCTAGAGCCCGCACAGGGGGCGCGAGGACCGGGGAGCTGTTTTTT. This chain connects TRBV20-1 to TRBJ2-2; TRBD1 matches at 9 bases. There are 17 residues in the CDR3. Germline CDR1 is DFQATT and CDR2 is SNEGSKA (reference sequence). Trimming cost V 1 base and J 5 bases; bases outside gene matches: 11.

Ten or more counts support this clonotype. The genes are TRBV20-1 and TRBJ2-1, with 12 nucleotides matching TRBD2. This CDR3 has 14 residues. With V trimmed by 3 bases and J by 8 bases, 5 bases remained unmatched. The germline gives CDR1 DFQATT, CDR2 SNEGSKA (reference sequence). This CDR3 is CSARGTSGLDEQFF. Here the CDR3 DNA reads TGCAGTGCTAGGGGGACTAGCGGGCTTGATGAGCAGTTCTTC.

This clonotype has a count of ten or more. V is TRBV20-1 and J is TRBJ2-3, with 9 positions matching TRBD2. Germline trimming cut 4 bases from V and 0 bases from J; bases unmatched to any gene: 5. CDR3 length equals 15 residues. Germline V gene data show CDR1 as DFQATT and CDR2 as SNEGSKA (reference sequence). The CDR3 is CSATSSGESTDTQYF. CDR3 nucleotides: TGCAGTGCTACCTCTAGCGGGGAAAGCACAGATACGCAGTATTTT.

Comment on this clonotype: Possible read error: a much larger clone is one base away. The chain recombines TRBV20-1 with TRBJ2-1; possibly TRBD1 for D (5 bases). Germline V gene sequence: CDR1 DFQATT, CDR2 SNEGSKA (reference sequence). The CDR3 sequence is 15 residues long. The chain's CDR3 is CSAIDPTGFYNKQFF. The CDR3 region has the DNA TGCAGTGCTATCGATCCCACAGGATTCTACAATAAGCAGTTCTTC.

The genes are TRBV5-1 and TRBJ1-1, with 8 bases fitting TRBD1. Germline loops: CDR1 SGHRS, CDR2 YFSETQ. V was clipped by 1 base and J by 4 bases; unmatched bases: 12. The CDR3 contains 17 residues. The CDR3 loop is CASSLRDRGAMSTEAFF. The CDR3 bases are TGCGCCAGCAGCTTGCGCGACAGGGGTGCCATGAGCACTGAAGCTTTCTTT.

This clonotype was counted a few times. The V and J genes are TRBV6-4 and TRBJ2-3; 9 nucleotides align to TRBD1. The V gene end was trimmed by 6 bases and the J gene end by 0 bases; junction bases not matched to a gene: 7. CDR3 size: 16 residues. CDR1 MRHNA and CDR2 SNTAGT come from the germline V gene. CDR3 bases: TGTGCCAGCAGGAAGACAGGGGGGCTAAGCACAGATACGCAGTATTTT. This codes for CASRKTGGLSTDTQYF.

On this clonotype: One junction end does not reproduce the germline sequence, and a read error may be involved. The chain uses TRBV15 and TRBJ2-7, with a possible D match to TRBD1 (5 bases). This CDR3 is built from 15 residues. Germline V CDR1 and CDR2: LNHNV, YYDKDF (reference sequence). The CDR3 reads CATSREGASSDEQYF. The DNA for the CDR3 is TGTGCCACCAGCAGAGAAGGGGCAAGCTCCGACGAGCAGTACTTC.

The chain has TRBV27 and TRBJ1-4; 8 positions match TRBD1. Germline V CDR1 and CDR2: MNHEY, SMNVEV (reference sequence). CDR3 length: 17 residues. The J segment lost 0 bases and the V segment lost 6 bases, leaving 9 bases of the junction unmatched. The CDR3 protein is CASSRTGTSATNEKLFF. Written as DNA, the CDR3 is TGTGCCAGCAGCCGGACAGGGACCTCGGCAACTAATGAAAAACTGTTTTTT. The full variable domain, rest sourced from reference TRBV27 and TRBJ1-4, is EAQVTQNPRYLITVTGKKLTVTCSQNMNHEYMSWYRQDPGLGLRQIYYSMNVEVTDKGDVPEGYKVSRKEKRNFPLILESPSPNQTSLYFCASSRTGTSATNEKLFFGSGTQLSVL.

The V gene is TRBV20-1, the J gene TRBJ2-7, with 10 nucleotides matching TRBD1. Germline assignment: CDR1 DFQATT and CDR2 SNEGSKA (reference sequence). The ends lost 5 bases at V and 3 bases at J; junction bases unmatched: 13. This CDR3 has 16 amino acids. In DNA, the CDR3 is TGCAGTGCTCCCGATCCCCGACAGGGGGCTATCTACGAGCAGTACTTC. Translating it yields CSAPDPRQGAIYEQYF.

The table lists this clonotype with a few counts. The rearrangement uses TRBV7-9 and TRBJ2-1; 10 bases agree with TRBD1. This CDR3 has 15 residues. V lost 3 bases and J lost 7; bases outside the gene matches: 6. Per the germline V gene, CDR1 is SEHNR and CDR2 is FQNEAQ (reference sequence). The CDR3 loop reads CASSFRTGGWNEQFF. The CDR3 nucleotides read TGTGCCAGCAGCTTCCGGACAGGGGGATGGAATGAGCAGTTCTTC.

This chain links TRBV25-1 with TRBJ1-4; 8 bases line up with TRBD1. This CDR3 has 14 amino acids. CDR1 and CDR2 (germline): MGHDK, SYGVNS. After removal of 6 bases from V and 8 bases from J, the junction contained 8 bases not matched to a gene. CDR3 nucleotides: TGTGCCAGCAGAGAGACAGGGGTTGGGGAAAAACTGTTTTTT. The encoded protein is CASRETGVGEKLFF.

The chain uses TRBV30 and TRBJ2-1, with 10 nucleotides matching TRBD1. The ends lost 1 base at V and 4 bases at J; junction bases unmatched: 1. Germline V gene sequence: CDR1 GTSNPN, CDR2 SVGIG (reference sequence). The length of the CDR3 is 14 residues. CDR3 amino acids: CAWSGDRGYNEQFF. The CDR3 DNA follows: TGTGCCTGGAGTGGGGACAGGGGTTACAATGAGCAGTTCTTC.

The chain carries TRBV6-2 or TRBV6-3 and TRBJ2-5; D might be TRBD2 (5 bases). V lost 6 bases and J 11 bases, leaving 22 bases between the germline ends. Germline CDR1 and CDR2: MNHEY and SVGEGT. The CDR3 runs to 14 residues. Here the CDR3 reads CASSPPPGYNEQYF. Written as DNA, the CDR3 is TGTGCCAGCAGCCCCCCCCCGGGGTACAATGAGCAGTACTTC.

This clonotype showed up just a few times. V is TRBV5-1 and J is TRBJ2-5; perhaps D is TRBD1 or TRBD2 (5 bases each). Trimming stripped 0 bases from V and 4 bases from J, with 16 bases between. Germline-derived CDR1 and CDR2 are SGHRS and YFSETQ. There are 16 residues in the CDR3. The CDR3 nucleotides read TGCGCCAGCAGCTTGGTTGTTCAGGGACGGGGAGAGACCCAGTACTTC. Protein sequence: CASSLVVQGRGETQYF.

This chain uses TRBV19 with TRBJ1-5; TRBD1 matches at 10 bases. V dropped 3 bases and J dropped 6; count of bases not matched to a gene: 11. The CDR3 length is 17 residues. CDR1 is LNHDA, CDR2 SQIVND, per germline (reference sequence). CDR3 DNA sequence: TGTGCCAGTAGTATCGGGACGGGGACAGGGGCCCGTCAGCCCCAGCATTTT. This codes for CASSIGTGTGARQPQHF.

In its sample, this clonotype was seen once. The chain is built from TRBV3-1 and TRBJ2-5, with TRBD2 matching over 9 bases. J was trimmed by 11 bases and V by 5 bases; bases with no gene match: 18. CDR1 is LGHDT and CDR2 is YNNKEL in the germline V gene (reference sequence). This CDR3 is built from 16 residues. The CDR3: CASSTPSGKKPNEQYF. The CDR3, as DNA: TGTGCCAGCAGCACGCCTAGCGGGAAGAAACCCAATGAGCAGTACTTC.

The chain's CDR3 is CASSLGQTTYGQYF. The CDR3 nucleotides are TGTGCCAGCAGTCTAGGACAGACTACCTACGGGCAGTACTTC. The chain couples TRBV28 to TRBJ2-5; D possibly corresponds to TRBD1 (6 bases). CDR3 length: 14 amino acids. Trimming removed 5 bases at V and 11 bases at J, with 21 bases between. Germline loops: CDR1 MDHEN, CDR2 SYDVKM.

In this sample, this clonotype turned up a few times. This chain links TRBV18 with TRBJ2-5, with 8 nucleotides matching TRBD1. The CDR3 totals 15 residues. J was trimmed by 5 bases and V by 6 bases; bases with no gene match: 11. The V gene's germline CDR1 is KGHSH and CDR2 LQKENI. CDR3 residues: CASSHSRGRSETQYF. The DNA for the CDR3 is TGTGCCAGCTCCCATTCCAGGGGGCGGTCGGAGACCCAGTACTTC.

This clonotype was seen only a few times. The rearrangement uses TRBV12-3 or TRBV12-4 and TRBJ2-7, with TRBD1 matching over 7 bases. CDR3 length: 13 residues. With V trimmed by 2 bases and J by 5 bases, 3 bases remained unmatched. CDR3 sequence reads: CASSLRQGHEQYF. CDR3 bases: TGTGCCAGCAGTTTACGACAGGGCCACGAGCAGTACTTC.

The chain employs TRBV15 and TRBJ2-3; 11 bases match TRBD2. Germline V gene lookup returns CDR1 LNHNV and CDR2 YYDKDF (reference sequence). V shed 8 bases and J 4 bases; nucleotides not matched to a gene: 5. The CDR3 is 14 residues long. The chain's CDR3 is CATRTSGSADTQYF. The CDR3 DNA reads TGTGCCACCCGGACTAGCGGGTCCGCAGATACGCAGTATTTT.